Below, one T cell receptor (beta chain) is given with its context. Antigen specificity is unknown. With 1 base clipped from V and 0 bases from J, the junction kept 1 base outside the gene matches. CDR1 and CDR2 (germline): SGHRS, YFSETQ. The CDR3 length is 15 residues. The protocol was immunoSEQ multiplex PCR, while the TCRdb copy is restricted to in-frame clones and leaves out a portion. This sample yields fewer than 120,000 clones, of which approximately 94% are seen a single time; 2.5% to 3% belongs to the top ten. The data were obtained in a study of T cell responses to AZD1222 COVID-19 vaccine. Overall study findings and caveats: Vaccine-related CD4 TCRs covered spike, predominating at 160-218 and 743-854. Donors skewed white British and female; clonal diversity was possibly underestimated. Only 6 or 7 people who got AZD1222 tested seropositive at baseline. The study reported that nearly half of spike-specific TCRs target unmutated variant regions.

The sequence derives from an adult who received the AZD1222 COVID-19 vaccine. V usage is TRBV5-1 and J usage is TRBJ1-3; 7 bases agree with TRBD1. Sequences were derived from peripheral blood, sampled 28 days after the second AZD1222 dose. The CDR3 sequence: CASSLRTGSGNTIYF. The CDR3, as DNA: TGCGCCAGCAGCTTGCGGACAGGCTCTGGAAACACCATATATTTT.